These T cell receptor beta chains were read from a single sample in a study of T cell responses to AZD1222 COVID-19 vaccine. Assay used: immunoSEQ multiplex PCR; TCRdb lists only in-frame clones, some missing. There are roughly 140,000 clones in the sample; about 89% occur only once, and 8% to 10% lies in the top ten. The sample in question was peripheral blood, obtained 28 days after the second AZD1222 dose. The receptors stem from an adult who received the AZD1222 COVID-19 vaccine. The CDR3 runs from the conserved cysteine through the conserved F or W. The D gene is left open where the match is weak. The size of a clone is reported for some rows only, either as once, few or many, or as a class for expanded clones.

>TRBJ2-7|TRBD2|TRBV5-6|15|-
TGTGCCAGCCTACTAGGGACTAGCGGGATCCTCGAGCAGTACTTC
CASLLGTSGILEQYF
>TRBJ1-6|-|TRBV7-9|15|-
TGTGCCAGCACCCCCCCCCAGGCTGGTAATTCACCCCTCCACTTT
CASTPPQAGNSPLHF
>TRBJ2-1|TRBD2|TRBV18|13|-
TGTGCCAGCTCACCAAAGGAGCGGGAAGGGCAGTTCTTC
CASSPKEREGQFF
>TRBJ2-7|TRBD2|TRBV6-2/TRBV6-3|16|few
TGTGCCAGCAGTGATAGCGGGAGGGCCGTTTCCTACGAGCAGTACTTC
CASSDSGRAVSYEQYF
>TRBJ1-5|-|TRBV7-2|13|many
TGTGCCAGCAGCCCAGACAAGAATCAGCCCCAGCATTTT
CASSPDKNQPQHF
>TRBJ1-2|TRBD1|TRBV28|13|-
TGTGCCAGCAGAATACCAGGGACAGATGGCTACACCTTC
CASRIPGTDGYTF
>TRBJ2-2|TRBD2|TRBV5-4|15|few
TGTGCCAGCAGCCCCGGAGCGGGAGAGACCGGGGAGCTGTTTTTT
CASSPGAGETGELFF
>TRBJ2-5|TRBD2|TRBV9|15|-
TGTGCCAGCAGCGTATCCCTCGGGAGGGAAGAGACCCAGTACTTC
CASSVSLGREETQYF
>TRBJ1-1|-|TRBV12-3/TRBV12-4|12|-
TGTGCCAGCAGTAGACAGTCTGTTGAAGCTTTCTTT
CASSRQSVEAFF
>TRBJ1-5|TRBD1|TRBV29-1|13|-
TGCAGCGTAGGGACAGGAGGGAATCAGCCCCAGCATTTT
CSVGTGGNQPQHF
>TRBJ2-3|-|TRBV11-2|15|-
TGTGCCAGCAGCTTCCGGGACCCTTACACAGATACGCAGTATTTT
CASSFRDPYTDTQYF
>TRBJ1-4|-|TRBV6-6|12|-
TGTGCCAGCAGTCCAGGAGATGAAAAACTGTTTTTT
CASSPGDEKLFF
>TRBJ2-2|-|TRBV7-3|17|-
TGTGCCAGCAGCCCACCGGAGGCTAGCCACGACACCGGGGAGCTGTTTTTT
CASSPPEASHDTGELFF
>TRBJ2-7|-|TRBV28|14|-
TGTGCCAGCAGTTTTCGAGGGGTCTCCTACGAGCAGTACTTC
CASSFRGVSYEQYF
>TRBJ2-7|-|TRBV28|14|few
TGTGCCAGCAGTTTACTGGGATACTCCTACGAGCAGTACTTC
CASSLLGYSYEQYF
>TRBJ1-2|-|TRBV19|14|-
TGTGCCAGTAGTAGGGCAGGAGCTAACTATGGCTACACCTTC
CASSRAGANYGYTF
>TRBJ1-1|TRBD1|TRBV28|12|-
TGTGCCAGCAGAACAGGGGGCACTGAAGCTTTCTTT
CASRTGGTEAFF
>TRBJ1-1|TRBD1|TRBV7-2|13|-
TGTGCCAGCAGCGCCCGGGACAGGGGGCATGCTTTCTTT
CASSARDRGHAFF
>TRBJ1-1|-|TRBV14|13|-
TGTGCCAGCAGCCAAGATCAAAGGGGGACGGCTTTCTTT
CASSQDQRGTAFF
>TRBJ2-3|TRBD1|TRBV5-1|15|-
TGCGCCAGCAGCTCCCCAGACAGGGGAACAGATACGCAGTATTTT
CASSSPDRGTDTQYF